This entry lists 26 T cell receptor beta chains sequenced from one sample in a study of blood T cell repertoires in COVID-19. Clones were read by immunoSEQ multiplex PCR, and TCRdb kept only the in-frame ones, dropping some. In the table there are 180,000 or so clones, roughly 89% of which are singletons. Sequencing used peripheral blood. The receptors here all came from a woman in her fifties or sixties with acute or convalescent COVID-19.

The chain combines TRBV19 with TRBJ1-5; tentatively, D is TRBD1 (5 bases). The V gene's germline CDR1 is LNHDA and CDR2 SQIVND (reference sequence). Trimming pared 4 bases from V and 6 bases from J, leaving 16 bases between. This CDR3 spans 15 amino acids. CDR3 amino acids: CASSTGWGFGQPQHF. CDR3 in DNA: TGTGCCAGTAGTACTGGGTGGGGCTTTGGTCAGCCCCAGCATTTT.

The chain links TRBV30 to TRBJ1-1, with D perhaps TRBD1 (5 bases). The CDR3 sequence is 15 residues long. Germline-derived CDR1 and CDR2 are GTSNPN and SVGIG (reference sequence). V shed 0 bases and J shed 4 bases, with 15 bases lying between them. For the CDR3, the DNA is TGTGCCTGGAGTGTAAAAGACAGTTCTAGCACTGAAGCTTTCTTT. The encoded protein is CAWSVKDSSSTEAFF.

The rearrangement joins TRBV5-4 to TRBJ1-1; D ambiguous. Germline V gene sequence: CDR1 SGHNT, CDR2 YYREEE (reference sequence). The CDR3 loop spans 15 amino acids. The V end lost 5 bases, the J end lost 2 bases, and 16 bases lay between the germline ends. As DNA, the CDR3 is TGTGCCAGCAGGATCGATCTTCGGTCTAACACTGAAGCTTTCTTT. Its translation: CASRIDLRSNTEAFF.

The genes are TRBV5-1 and TRBJ2-7; D remains unclear. The CDR3 covers 14 residues. Between the trimmed V and J ends, which lost 4 bases and 0 bases, there was a span of 11 bases. CDR1 is SGHRS and CDR2 is YFSETQ in the germline V gene. In nucleotides, the CDR3 is TGCGCCAGCAGCCCCCACCACGGCTCCTACGAGCAGTACTTC. Amino acid sequence: CASSPHHGSYEQYF.

The chain uses TRBV27 and TRBJ1-5, with a tentative D call TRBD1 (5 bases). In germline, CDR1 is MNHEY, CDR2 SMNVEV (reference sequence). Trimming shortened V by 5 bases and J by 4 bases, and 12 bases separated the two germline ends. CDR3 length equals 14 residues. The chain's CDR3 is CASSTRQSNQPQHF. The CDR3, as DNA: TGTGCCAGCAGTACCCGACAGAGTAATCAGCCCCAGCATTTT.

J is TRBJ1-1 and V is TRBV2; D gene ambiguous. Trimming took 0 bases from V and 8 from J, leaving 13 bases between them. This CDR3 comprises 14 residues. Germline CDR1 and CDR2: SNHLY and FYNNEI. The CDR3, as DNA: TGTGCCAGCAGTGAAGCGCTTCCGGGAGGGGAAGCTTTCTTT. This sequence encodes CASSEALPGGEAFF.

Written as DNA, the CDR3 is TGTGCCAGCAGCTTGCAGCGGGGGTCCTACAATGAGCAGTTCTTC. Translating it yields CASSLQRGSYNEQFF. The chain carries TRBV7-3 and TRBJ2-1; TRBD2 agrees at 8 bases. Germline trimming cut 3 bases from V and 1 base from J; bases unmatched to any gene: 2. Germline V gives CDR1 SGHTA, CDR2 FQGTGA. There are 15 residues in the CDR3.

The chain uses TRBV29-1 and TRBJ1-1; the D gene is possibly TRBD1 (5 bases). The CDR3 has 14 residues. V lost 6 bases, J lost 3 bases, and 17 bases lay in between. Germline V gives CDR1 SQVTM, CDR2 ANQGSEA. The CDR3 loop is CSVSLGFRDTEAFF. In DNA, the CDR3 is TGCAGCGTGTCTCTGGGCTTCAGGGACACTGAAGCTTTCTTT.

The chain recombines TRBV4-1 with TRBJ2-2; maybe TRBD1 (6 bases). Per germline, CDR1 MGHRA and CDR2 YSYEKL. Trimming stripped 4 bases from V and 1 base from J, with 7 bases between. There are 14 residues in the CDR3. Here the CDR3 reads CASSRGQNTGELFF. The CDR3 DNA reads TGCGCCAGCAGCCGGGGACAGAACACCGGGGAGCTGTTTTTT.

This chain links TRBV11-2 with TRBJ1-2; D is perhaps TRBD1 (5 bases). Trimming removed 3 bases from V and 4 bases from J, with 15 bases in between. The CDR3 spans 15 residues. CDR1 and CDR2 (germline): SGHAT, FQNNGV. The CDR3 DNA follows: TGTGCCAGCAGCTTGGGGGGAGGGTGGGCCTATGGCTACACCTTC. Its translation: CASSLGGGWAYGYTF.

V usage is TRBV24-1 and J usage is TRBJ2-7; maybe TRBD2 (6 bases). Germline values: CDR1 KGHDR, CDR2 SFDVKD. CDR3 length: 14 amino acids. V lost 4 bases and J lost 0, with 9 bases in between. In nucleotides, the CDR3 is TGTGCCACCAGTGACGCGGGGAACTCCTACGAGCAGTACTTC. Encoded protein: CATSDAGNSYEQYF.

The V call is TRBV6-1, the J call TRBJ2-7; no reliable D call. This CDR3 spans 15 amino acids. Germline V gene sequence: CDR1 MNHNS, CDR2 SASEGT. The ends were cut back, 0 bases at V and 7 bases at J, with 16 bases in the middle. The CDR3 loop reads CASSEAPGPLWEQYF. CDR3 nucleotide sequence: TGTGCCAGCAGTGAAGCGCCGGGTCCGCTATGGGAGCAGTACTTC.

The chain recombines TRBV27 with TRBJ1-1; D remains unclear. Trimming removed 6 bases from V and 5 bases from J, with 22 bases in between. The V gene's germline CDR1 is MNHEY and CDR2 SMNVEV (reference sequence). This CDR3 is built from 16 residues. CDR3 sequence (DNA): TGTGCCAGCAGAGTCCCCGGTTCGTCTTGGAGTACTGAAGCTTTCTTT. This codes for CASRVPGSSWSTEAFF.

DNA of the CDR3: TGTGCCAGCAGCTTTGACCCTGGGGGGAATTCACCCCTCCACTTT. It yields the protein CASSFDPGGNSPLHF. The rearrangement links TRBV6-5 to TRBJ1-6; D is possibly TRBD1 (5 bases). Germline-derived CDR1 and CDR2 are MNHEY and SVGAGI. V was trimmed by 6 bases and J by 7 bases, leaving 16 bases between them. The CDR3 is made up of 15 amino acids.

The gene calls are TRBV4-1 and TRBJ1-3; D perhaps matches TRBD1 (5 bases). Trimming cost V 2 bases and J 0 bases, with 5 bases left between them. The V gene's germline CDR1 is MGHRA and CDR2 YSYEKL. This CDR3 contains 14 residues. CDR3 DNA sequence: TGCGCCAGCAGCCAACAGGGCTCTGGAAACACCATATATTTT. Its translation: CASSQQGSGNTIYF.

CDR3 loop: CASRAWGTNTGELFF. In DNA form, the CDR3 reads TGTGCCAGCAGGGCTTGGGGCACGAACACCGGGGAGCTGTTTTTT. The V and J genes are TRBV2 and TRBJ2-2, with D maybe TRBD1 (5 bases). Trimming pared 6 bases from V and 0 bases from J, leaving 11 bases between. The germline gives CDR1 SNHLY, CDR2 FYNNEI. The CDR3 length is 15 residues. The full variable domain, in which reference TRBV2 and TRBJ2-2 provide the parts outside the CDR3, is EPEVTQTPSHQVTQMGQEVILRCVPISNHLYFYWYRQILGQKVEFLVSFYNNEISEKSEIFDDQFSVERPDGSNFTLKIRSTKLEDSAMYFCASRAWGTNTGELFFGEGSRLTVL.

The chain couples TRBV9 to TRBJ2-2; 9 positions agree with TRBD1. Germline lookup yields CDR1 SGDLS and CDR2 YYNGEE. V was pared by 4 bases and J by 5 bases, with 6 bases of the junction left unmatched. The CDR3 sequence is 15 residues long. In DNA, the CDR3 is TGTGCCAGCAGCCTCAGAGGGACAGGGACCGGGGAGCTGTTTTTT. Translated, it gives CASSLRGTGTGELFF.

V and J are TRBV5-1 and TRBJ2-6; 7 bases align to TRBD1. CDR1 SGHRS and CDR2 YFSETQ come from the germline V gene. V was clipped by 8 bases and J by 2 bases; unmatched bases: 4. CDR3 size: 14 residues. The CDR3 reads CASLQGPGANVLTF. In DNA, the CDR3 is TGCGCCAGTTTACAGGGGCCTGGGGCCAACGTCCTGACTTTC.

This rearrangement joins TRBV27 to TRBJ2-7; 7 bases are shared with TRBD1. Germline V gene sequence: CDR1 MNHEY, CDR2 SMNVEV (reference sequence). The CDR3 length is 13 residues. V lost 3 bases and J lost 4; bases outside the gene matches: 3. The CDR3 DNA sequence: TGTGCCAGCAGTTTGCAGGGGGTTTACGAGCAGTACTTC. Protein: CASSLQGVYEQYF.

This chain joins TRBV5-1 and TRBJ2-7, with D maybe TRBD1 (6 bases). CDR3 length equals 14 residues. Looked up from germline, CDR1 is SGHRS and CDR2 is YFSETQ. Trimming removed 4 bases at V and 4 bases at J, with 15 bases between. The chain's CDR3 is CASSTYTGFYEQYF. Written as DNA, the CDR3 is TGCGCCAGCAGCACCTATACAGGGTTTTACGAGCAGTACTTC. Complete variable domain (other parts from reference TRBV5-1 and TRBJ2-7): KAGVTQTPRYLIKTRGQQVTLSCSPISGHRSVSWYQQTPGQGLQFLFEYFSETQRNKGNFPGRFSGRQFSNSRSEMNVSTLELGDSALYLCASSTYTGFYEQYFGPGTRLTVT.

The chain links TRBV7-9 to TRBJ1-1; 9 bases match TRBD1. V shed 5 bases, J shed 2 bases, and the junction held 9 bases outside the gene matches. Looked up from germline, CDR1 is SEHNR and CDR2 is FQNEAQ (reference sequence). CDR3 length: 16 amino acids. The DNA for the CDR3 is TGTGCCAGCAGCCCGTACCGGGACAGGGTAAACACTGAAGCTTTCTTT. This codes for CASSPYRDRVNTEAFF.

The chain is built from TRBV30 and TRBJ2-3, with TRBD1 matching 9 bases. V gave up 2 bases and J gave up 3 bases; unmatched junction bases: 6. The CDR3 is 15 residues long. CDR1 and CDR2 (germline): GTSNPN, SVGIG (reference sequence). The CDR3 loop reads CAWSPGTGRTDTQYF. The DNA for the CDR3 is TGTGCCTGGAGTCCGGGGACAGGGAGGACAGATACGCAGTATTTT.

The chain carries TRBV25-1 and TRBJ1-4; TRBD1 matches at 7 bases. CDR3 length equals 15 residues. V dropped 5 bases and J dropped 5; count of bases not matched to a gene: 8. CDR1 is MGHDK, CDR2 SYGVNS, per germline. CDR3 protein: CASSTQGVTNEKLFF. CDR3 sequence (DNA): TGTGCCAGCAGTACGCAGGGGGTCACGAATGAAAAACTGTTTTTT.

The CDR3 region is CASSLGTGHYEQYF. DNA of the CDR3: TGTGCCAGCAGCCTGGGGACAGGTCACTACGAGCAGTACTTC. The genes are TRBV6-5 and TRBJ2-7, with 8 positions matching TRBD1. This CDR3 comprises 14 residues. The J segment lost 3 bases and the V segment lost 6 bases, leaving 7 bases of the junction unmatched. Germline V lookup: CDR1 MNHEY, CDR2 SVGAGI.

The chain employs TRBV4-3 and TRBJ1-3; no definite D call. Trimming took off 3 bases at V and 4 bases at J, with 16 bases between the two ends. The CDR3 spans 16 residues. Germline V gives CDR1 LGHNA, CDR2 YSLEER. The CDR3 sequence is CASSQVLDTSGNTIYF. In DNA form, the CDR3 reads TGCGCCAGCAGCCAGGTACTCGACACCTCCGGAAACACCATATATTTT.

This clone was observed a few times. This chain joins TRBV6-6 and TRBJ2-1, with a tentative D call TRBD2 (6 bases). Trimming shortened V by 7 bases and J by 3 bases, and 13 bases separated the two germline ends. The CDR3 spans 14 residues. Germline V gene lookup returns CDR1 MNHNY and CDR2 SVGAGI (reference sequence). As DNA, the CDR3 is TGTGCCAGCACCCCCGGGACTGACTACAATGAGCAGTTCTTC. This codes for CASTPGTDYNEQFF.